The clone carrying this TCR beta chain was seen a handful of times. Its antigen is undetermined. The sample belongs to a study of post-analysis software for immune sequencing data. Carried by the TCR beta cDNA libraries were unique molecular identifiers. TCRdb reanalysed the PCR reads using MiXCR and keeps one entry per CDR3 protein. This sample has about 560,000 distinct CDR3 sequences, with roughly 40% found just once. V was cut by 4 bases and J by 5 bases, with 7 bases left in between. Germline lookup yields CDR1 SGHRS and CDR2 YFSETQ. The CDR3 sequence is 13 residues long. The study, taken as a whole, reports: Patients used about five TRBV segments, including TRBV5-6, TRBV5-1 and TRBV20-1, more often than controls.

V gene TRBV5-1 combines with J gene TRBJ1-6; D call uncertain. The receptor's source is a girl under 18 with multiple sclerosis. Source material: blood. This CDR3 reads CASSIEDNSPLHF. DNA for the CDR3: TGCGCCAGCAGCATCGAAGATAATTCACCCCTCCACTTT.